These 18 T cell receptor beta chains were sequenced from one sample in a study of T cell repertoires in cytomegalovirus infection. TCRdb re-analysed the reads in MiXCR, keeping a single row per CDR3 protein. The top ten clones hold roughly 10% of a sample with 450,000 to 600,000 distinct CDR3 sequences, approximately 10% of them seen once. The source material was PBMCs. The source of these receptors is a human donor in good health (CMV status not recorded). Some clones in this sample may be carry-over from other donors' samples.

The chain couples TRBV2 to TRBJ2-5; tentatively, D is TRBD2 (5 bases). The V gene lost 7 bases and the J gene lost 0 bases, with 24 bases spanning the gap. This CDR3 region has 18 residues. Germline V gene sequence: CDR1 SNHLY, CDR2 FYNNEI. CDR3 loop: CASIGRGRGSLDQETQYF. In nucleotides, the CDR3 is TGTGCCAGCATAGGCCGTGGGAGAGGGTCTCTGGACCAAGAGACCCAGTACTTC.

To note about this clonotype: This clone may be a read error of a much larger clone one base away. V and J are TRBV10-3 and TRBJ2-1, with 10 positions matching TRBD2. V was clipped by 4 bases and J by 9 bases; unmatched bases: 6. Germline V gene data show CDR1 as ENHRY and CDR2 as SYGVKD. This CDR3 spans 14 amino acids. The CDR3 loop reads CAISGLAGEGEQFF. DNA of the CDR3: TGTGCCATCAGTGGGCTAGCGGGGGAAGGTGAGCAGTTCTTC.

The rearrangement uses TRBV20-1 and TRBJ2-7; 12 positions agree with TRBD2. V gave up 1 base and J gave up 2 bases; unmatched junction bases: 9. The length of the CDR3 is 17 residues. Germline V gene data show CDR1 as DFQATT and CDR2 as SNEGSKA (reference sequence). CDR3 sequence reads: CSARVGIGLAGTYEQYF. The CDR3 DNA reads as TGCAGTGCTAGAGTTGGGATTGGACTAGCGGGAACCTACGAGCAGTACTTC.

This clonotype was seen many times. For the CDR3, the DNA is TGTGCCAGCAGCCCGATAAGAAATTCACCCCTCCACTTT. Translating it yields CASSPIRNSPLHF. This chain links TRBV7-2 with TRBJ1-6, with unresolved D. Germline V gives CDR1 SGHTA, CDR2 FQGNSA. V lost 5 bases, J lost 7 bases, and 9 bases lay in between. The CDR3 is 13 amino acids.

The chain is built from TRBV20-1 and TRBJ1-1; maybe TRBD1 (6 bases). V lost 1 base, J lost 3 bases, and 18 bases lay in between. There are 16 residues in the CDR3. Germline lookup yields CDR1 DFQATT and CDR2 SNEGSKA (reference sequence). The CDR3 spells CSARAPDYSGDTEAFF. The CDR3 DNA reads TGCAGTGCTAGAGCTCCGGACTACTCAGGGGACACTGAAGCTTTCTTT.

This clonotype was counted ten times or more. The chain recombines TRBV5-1 with TRBJ2-6; D may correspond to TRBD1 or TRBD2 (6 bases each). With 0 bases removed from V and 2 bases from J, the gap between germline ends came to 9 bases. Germline values: CDR1 SGHRS, CDR2 YFSETQ. CDR3 length: 16 residues. The CDR3 is CASSLEGGPGANVLTF. The CDR3 DNA reads as TGCGCCAGCAGCTTGGAGGGGGGCCCTGGGGCCAACGTCCTGACTTTC.

The chain is built from TRBV6-1 and TRBJ1-1; tentatively, D is TRBD1 (6 bases). This CDR3 has 16 amino acids. V gave up 2 bases and J gave up 4 bases, with 17 bases separating them. Germline V gives CDR1 MNHNS, CDR2 SASEGT. CDR3 DNA: TGTGCCAGCAGTGAAAGGAGGGGGGCGGGGGGCACTGAAGCTTTCTTT. This gives the protein CASSERRGAGGTEAFF.

This clonotype was detected only a few times. The rearrangement uses TRBV12-3 or TRBV12-4 and TRBJ1-1, with TRBD1 identical over 7 bases. The CDR3 extends over 14 amino acids. With V trimmed by 6 bases and J by 4 bases, 8 bases remained unmatched. CDR3 protein: CASRLSGGSTEAFF. CDR3 DNA: TGTGCCAGCAGGCTATCAGGGGGGAGCACTGAAGCTTTCTTT.

This clonotype was counted between two and nine times. The genes are TRBV12-3 or TRBV12-4 and TRBJ2-1; D is perhaps TRBD1 or TRBD2 (7 bases each). V dropped 6 bases and J dropped 3 bases, with 15 bases sitting between them. This CDR3 is built from 15 residues. CDR3 sequence (DNA): TGTGCCAGCAGGGCGGGGGCAGGGGGCTACAATGAGCAGTTCTTC. The encoded protein is CASRAGAGGYNEQFF.

This chain joins TRBV3-1 and TRBJ2-1; maybe TRBD2 (6 bases). The CDR3 runs to 14 residues. From germline, CDR1 is LGHDT and CDR2 YNNKEL (reference sequence). V lost 0 bases, J lost 10 bases, and 13 bases lay in between. CDR3 DNA: TGTGCCAGCAGCCAAGATAATGGGCTAGCGGAGCAGTTCTTC. Residues: CASSQDNGLAEQFF.

Only a few counts were recorded for this clonotype. V and J are TRBV29-1 and TRBJ1-1, with D maybe TRBD1 (6 bases). The ends were cut back, 6 bases at V and 1 base at J, with 12 bases in the middle. This CDR3 is built from 13 residues. Germline lookup yields CDR1 SQVTM and CDR2 ANQGSEA. CDR3 amino acids: CSVGPGQNTEAFF. As DNA, the CDR3 is TGCAGCGTCGGACCGGGACAGAACACTGAAGCTTTCTTT.

The rearrangement joins TRBV6-6 to TRBJ1-1; D is perhaps TRBD1 (5 bases). The CDR3 has 13 amino acids. The V gene lost 8 bases and the J gene lost 4 bases, with 14 bases spanning the gap. Looked up from germline, CDR1 is MNHNY and CDR2 is SVGAGI (reference sequence). This CDR3 is CASSGGAPTEAFF. The CDR3 nucleotides are TGTGCCAGCTCGGGGGGTGCACCCACTGAAGCTTTCTTT.

This clonotype occurred many times. This sequence joins TRBV5-6 and TRBJ2-2; TRBD1 matches 9 bases. This CDR3 has 16 amino acids. CDR1 is SGHDT, CDR2 YYEEEE, per germline. The ends lost 3 bases at V and 5 bases at J; junction bases unmatched: 8. The chain's CDR3 is CASSSGTGIETGELFF. In nucleotides, the CDR3 is TGTGCCAGCAGCTCCGGGACAGGGATTGAAACCGGGGAGCTGTTTTTT.

This clonotype appeared many times. The rearrangement uses TRBV4-2 and TRBJ2-7; TRBD1 aligns across 10 bases. From germline, CDR1 is LGHNA and CDR2 YNFKEQ. CDR3 length: 14 amino acids. V dropped 5 bases and J dropped 1; count of bases not matched to a gene: 2. The CDR3 protein is CASSGTGVSYEQYF. CDR3 nucleotides: TGTGCCAGCAGCGGGACAGGGGTTTCCTACGAGCAGTACTTC.

V is TRBV20-1 and J is TRBJ2-1, with 7 bases that match TRBD2. J was trimmed by 7 bases and V by 6 bases; bases with no gene match: 15. The germline CDR1 and CDR2 sequences are DFQATT and SNEGSKA (reference sequence). The CDR3 consists of 15 residues. CDR3 protein: CSAKISGAFGNEQFF. CDR3 nucleotide sequence: TGCAGTGCCAAAATAAGCGGGGCCTTTGGGAATGAGCAGTTCTTC.

This clonotype was recorded at least ten times. The chain uses TRBV24-1 and TRBJ1-2; perhaps TRBD1 as D (6 bases). Germline V CDR1 and CDR2: KGHDR, SFDVKD. The CDR3 runs to 18 residues. Trimming cost V 3 bases and J 8 bases, with 27 bases left between them. CDR3 nucleotides: TGTGCCACCAGTGATCCCCGGGACAATCGGATTTATTTTAGAGGCTACACCTTC. It is translated as CATSDPRDNRIYFRGYTF.

The V and J genes are TRBV24-1 and TRBJ2-7; no reliable D call. This CDR3 is 18 amino acids long. Deletions cut 0 bases from V and 0 bases from J, with 17 bases between. The germline V gene encodes CDR1 KGHDR and CDR2 SFDVKD. The CDR3 reads CATSDLGPRRHPSYEQYF. In DNA, the CDR3 is TGTGCCACCAGTGATTTGGGGCCGCGCAGGCACCCCTCCTACGAGCAGTACTTC.

The chain employs TRBV28 and TRBJ2-3, with TRBD2 identical over 7 bases. Per germline, CDR1 MDHEN and CDR2 SYDVKM. There are 15 residues in the CDR3. The V and J ends lost 6 bases and 6 bases, in that order; junction bases with no gene match: 12. The chain's CDR3 is CASSSPSGNLDTQYF. CDR3 nucleotides: TGTGCCAGCAGCTCTCCCAGCGGGAACCTTGATACGCAGTATTTT. Drawing the rest from reference TRBV28 and TRBJ2-3, the complete variable domain is DVKVTQSSRYLVKRTGEKVFLECVQDMDHENMFWYRQDPGLGLRLIYFSYDVKMKEKGDIPEGYSVSREKKERFSLILESASTNQTSMYLCASSSPSGNLDTQYFGPGTRLTVL.